This T cell receptor beta chain was captured in a study of Graves' ophthalmopathy and Graves' hyperthyroidism. This CDR3 is built from 11 residues. Germline V gene lookup returns CDR1 GTSNPN and CDR2 SVGIG (reference sequence). Trimming took 2 bases from V and 4 from J, leaving 5 bases between them. Amplified material comprised TCR beta CDR3 regions derived from RNA transcripts. HTBI primers served in a first-round RT-PCR, which a second-round multiplex PCR followed. TCRdb passed the multiplex PCR reads through MiXCR, listing each CDR3 protein once. The sample has tens of thousands of distinct CDR3 sequences, approximately 46% seen once. Study-wide findings and caveats: Detection in blood was also observed for most expanded thyroid clonotypes above 0.001 frequency.

This clonotype has at least ten counts. Its antigen remains unknown. The sequence derives from an adult woman with stable Graves' hyperthyroidism. Sequencing was done on a sample of peripheral blood. The rearrangement links TRBV30 to TRBJ1-2; tentative D call: TRBD1 (5 bases). CDR3 sequence: CAWSRGYGYTF. The CDR3 DNA sequence: TGTGCCTGGAGTAGGGGCTATGGCTACACCTTC.